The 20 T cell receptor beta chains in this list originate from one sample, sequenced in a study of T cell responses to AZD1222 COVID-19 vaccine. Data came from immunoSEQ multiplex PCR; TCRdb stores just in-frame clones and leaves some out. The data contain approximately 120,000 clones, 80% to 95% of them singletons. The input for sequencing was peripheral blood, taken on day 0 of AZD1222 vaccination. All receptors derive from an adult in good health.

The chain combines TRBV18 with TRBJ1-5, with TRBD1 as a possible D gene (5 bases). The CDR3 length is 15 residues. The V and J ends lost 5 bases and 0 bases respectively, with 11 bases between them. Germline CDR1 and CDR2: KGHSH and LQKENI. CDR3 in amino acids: CASSDQRGSNQPQHF. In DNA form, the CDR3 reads TGTGCCAGCTCAGACCAAAGGGGTAGCAATCAGCCCCAGCATTTT.

The DNA for the CDR3 is TGTGCCAGCAGCTTAGTCACAGGGGGAACTGAAGCTTTCTTT. Protein product: CASSLVTGGTEAFF. The V and J genes are TRBV7-2 and TRBJ1-1, with 8 bases matching TRBD1. CDR1 is SGHTA and CDR2 is FQGNSA in the germline V gene. The CDR3 consists of 14 residues. Trimming took 1 base from V and 5 from J; bases not matched to a gene: 3.

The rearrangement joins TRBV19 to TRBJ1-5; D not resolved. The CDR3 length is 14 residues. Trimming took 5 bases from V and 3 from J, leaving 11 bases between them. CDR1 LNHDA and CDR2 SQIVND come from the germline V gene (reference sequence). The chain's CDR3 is CASSLTGPNQPQHF. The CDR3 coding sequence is TGTGCCAGTAGTCTTACGGGCCCCAATCAGCCCCAGCATTTT.

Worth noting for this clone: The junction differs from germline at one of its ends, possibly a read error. CDR3 coding DNA: TGTGCCAGCTGCGTAGTGCGGGTCGAAACCTACGAGCAGTACTTC. Translation: CASCVVRVETYEQYF. The chain employs TRBV9 and TRBJ2-7; possibly TRBD2 for D (5 bases). The CDR3 consists of 15 residues. CDR1 and CDR2 (germline): SGDLS, YYNGEE.

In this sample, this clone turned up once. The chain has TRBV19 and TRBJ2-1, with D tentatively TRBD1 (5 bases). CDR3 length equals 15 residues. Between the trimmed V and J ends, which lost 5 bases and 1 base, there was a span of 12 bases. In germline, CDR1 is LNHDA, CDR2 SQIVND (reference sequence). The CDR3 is CASSAPGLSYNEQFF. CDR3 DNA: TGTGCCAGTAGTGCTCCAGGGTTATCCTACAATGAGCAGTTCTTC.

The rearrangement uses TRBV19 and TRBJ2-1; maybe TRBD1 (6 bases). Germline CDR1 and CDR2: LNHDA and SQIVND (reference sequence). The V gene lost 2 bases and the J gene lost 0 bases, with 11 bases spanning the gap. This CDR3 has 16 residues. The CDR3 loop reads CASSIPLGGSYNEQFF. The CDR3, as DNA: TGTGCCAGTAGTATACCCCTAGGGGGCTCCTACAATGAGCAGTTCTTC.

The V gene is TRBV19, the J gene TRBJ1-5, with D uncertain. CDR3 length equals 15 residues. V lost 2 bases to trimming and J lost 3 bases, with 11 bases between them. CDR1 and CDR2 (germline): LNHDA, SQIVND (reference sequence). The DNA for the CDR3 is TGTGCCAGTAGTATAAGACATACATCCAATCAGCCCCAGCATTTT. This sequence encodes CASSIRHTSNQPQHF. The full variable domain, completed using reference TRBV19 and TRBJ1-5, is DGGITQSPKYLFRKEGQNVTLSCEQNLNHDAMYWYRQDPGQGLRLIYYSQIVNDFQKGDIAEGYSVSREKKESFPLTVTSAQKNPTAFYLCASSIRHTSNQPQHFGDGTRLSIL.

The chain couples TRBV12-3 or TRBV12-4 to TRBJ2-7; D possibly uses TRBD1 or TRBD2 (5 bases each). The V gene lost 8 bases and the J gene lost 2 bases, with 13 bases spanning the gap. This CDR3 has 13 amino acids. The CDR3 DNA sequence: TGTGCCAGCGCCTGGGACGGACCCTACGAGCAGTACTTC. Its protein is CASAWDGPYEQYF.

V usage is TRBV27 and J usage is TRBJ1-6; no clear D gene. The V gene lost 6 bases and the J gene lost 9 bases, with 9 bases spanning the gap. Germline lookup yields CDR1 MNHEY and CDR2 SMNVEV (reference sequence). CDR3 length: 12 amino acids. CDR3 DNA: TGTGCCAGCAGCTCCTTCTTTTCACCCCTCCACTTT. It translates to CASSSFFSPLHF.

The CDR3 bases are TGTGCCAGCAGCTTGTTGGAGACTGAAGCTTTCTTT. Translated: CASSLLETEAFF. The V and J genes are TRBV5-6 and TRBJ1-1; no clear D. The V end lost 1 base, the J end lost 5 bases, and 6 bases lay between the germline ends. Germline CDR1 SGHDT, CDR2 YYEEEE. The CDR3 runs to 12 residues.

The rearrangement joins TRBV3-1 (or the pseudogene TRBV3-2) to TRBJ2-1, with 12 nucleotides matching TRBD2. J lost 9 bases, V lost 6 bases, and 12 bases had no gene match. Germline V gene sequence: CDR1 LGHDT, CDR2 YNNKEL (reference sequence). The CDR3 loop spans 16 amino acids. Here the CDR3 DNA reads TGTGCCAGCAGTGGACCTTCGAGGACTAGCGGGGCTGAGCAGTTCTTC. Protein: CASSGPSRTSGAEQFF.

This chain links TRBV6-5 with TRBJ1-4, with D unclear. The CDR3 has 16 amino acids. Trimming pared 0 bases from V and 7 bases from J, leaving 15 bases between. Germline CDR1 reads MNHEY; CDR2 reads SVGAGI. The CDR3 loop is CASSYSRSSPGEKLFF. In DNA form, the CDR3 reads TGTGCCAGCAGTTACTCGAGATCCAGTCCCGGTGAAAAACTGTTTTTT.

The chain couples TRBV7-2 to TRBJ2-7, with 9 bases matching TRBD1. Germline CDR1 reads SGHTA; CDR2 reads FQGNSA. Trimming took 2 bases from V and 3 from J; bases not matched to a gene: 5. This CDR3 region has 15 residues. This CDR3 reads CASSLLTGQGYEQYF. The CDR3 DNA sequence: TGTGCCAGCAGCTTATTAACGGGACAGGGCTACGAGCAGTACTTC.

CDR3 DNA: TGTGCCAGCAGTTTCCGTAGGAATGAAAAACTGTTTTTT. Its protein product is CASSFRRNEKLFF. The chain uses TRBV28 and TRBJ1-4; D is unresolved. Trimming took 3 bases from V and 5 from J, leaving 7 bases between them. This CDR3 comprises 13 residues. Germline values: CDR1 MDHEN, CDR2 SYDVKM.

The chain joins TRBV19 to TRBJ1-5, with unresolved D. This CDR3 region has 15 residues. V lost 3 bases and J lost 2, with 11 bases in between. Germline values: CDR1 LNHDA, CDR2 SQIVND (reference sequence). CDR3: CASSISGGRNQPQHF. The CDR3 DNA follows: TGTGCCAGTAGTATTTCAGGAGGGCGCAATCAGCCCCAGCATTTT.

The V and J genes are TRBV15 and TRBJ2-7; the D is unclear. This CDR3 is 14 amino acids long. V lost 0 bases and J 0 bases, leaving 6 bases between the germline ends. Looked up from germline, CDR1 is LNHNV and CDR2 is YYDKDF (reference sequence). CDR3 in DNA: TGTGCCACCAGCAGAGAGCCGCCCTCCTACGAGCAGTACTTC. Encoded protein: CATSREPPSYEQYF.

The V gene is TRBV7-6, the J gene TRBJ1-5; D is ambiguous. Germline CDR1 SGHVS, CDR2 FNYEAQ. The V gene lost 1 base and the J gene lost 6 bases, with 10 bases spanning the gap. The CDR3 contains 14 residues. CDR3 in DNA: TGTGCCAGCAGCTTAGATGGGGTACGTCAGCCCCAGCATTTT. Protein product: CASSLDGVRQPQHF.

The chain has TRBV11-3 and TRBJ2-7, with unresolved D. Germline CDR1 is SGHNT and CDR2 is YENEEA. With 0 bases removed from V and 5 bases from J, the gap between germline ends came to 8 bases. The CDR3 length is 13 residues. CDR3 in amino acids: CASSLEARNEQYF. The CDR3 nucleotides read TGTGCCAGCAGCTTAGAGGCGCGGAACGAGCAGTACTTC.

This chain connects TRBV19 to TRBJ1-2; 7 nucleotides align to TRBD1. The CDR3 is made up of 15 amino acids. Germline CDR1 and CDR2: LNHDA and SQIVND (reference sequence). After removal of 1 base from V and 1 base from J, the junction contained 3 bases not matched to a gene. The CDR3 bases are TGTGCCAGTAGTATAGGGGGGACAGTTAACTATGGCTACACCTTC. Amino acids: CASSIGGTVNYGYTF.

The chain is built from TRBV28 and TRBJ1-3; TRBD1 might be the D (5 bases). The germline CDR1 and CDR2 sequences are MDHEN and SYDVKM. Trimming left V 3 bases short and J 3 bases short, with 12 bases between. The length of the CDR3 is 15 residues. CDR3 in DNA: TGTGCCAGCAGTTTGTCGGGGCTTATTGGAAACACCATATATTTT. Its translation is CASSLSGLIGNTIYF. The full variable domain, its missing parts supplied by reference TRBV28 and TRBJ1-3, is DVKVTQSSRYLVKRTGEKVFLECVQDMDHENMFWYRQDPGLGLRLIYFSYDVKMKEKGDIPEGYSVSREKKERFSLILESASTNQTSMYLCASSLSGLIGNTIYFGEGSWLTVV.